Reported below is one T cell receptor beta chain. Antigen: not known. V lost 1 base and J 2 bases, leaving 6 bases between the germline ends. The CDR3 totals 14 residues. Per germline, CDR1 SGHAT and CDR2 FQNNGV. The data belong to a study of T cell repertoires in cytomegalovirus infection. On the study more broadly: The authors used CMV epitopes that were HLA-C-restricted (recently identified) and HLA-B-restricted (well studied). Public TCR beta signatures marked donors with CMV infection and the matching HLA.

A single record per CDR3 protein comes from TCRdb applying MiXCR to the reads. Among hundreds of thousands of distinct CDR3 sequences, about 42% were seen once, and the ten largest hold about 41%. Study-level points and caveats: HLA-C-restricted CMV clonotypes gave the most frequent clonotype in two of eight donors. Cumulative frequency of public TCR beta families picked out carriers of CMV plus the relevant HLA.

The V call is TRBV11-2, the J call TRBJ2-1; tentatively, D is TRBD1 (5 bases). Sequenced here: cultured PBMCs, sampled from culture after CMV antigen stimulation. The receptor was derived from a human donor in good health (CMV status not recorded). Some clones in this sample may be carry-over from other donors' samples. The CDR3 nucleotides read TGTGCCAGCAGCTTAGCGACAGCCTACAATGAGCAGTTCTTC. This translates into CASSLATAYNEQFF.